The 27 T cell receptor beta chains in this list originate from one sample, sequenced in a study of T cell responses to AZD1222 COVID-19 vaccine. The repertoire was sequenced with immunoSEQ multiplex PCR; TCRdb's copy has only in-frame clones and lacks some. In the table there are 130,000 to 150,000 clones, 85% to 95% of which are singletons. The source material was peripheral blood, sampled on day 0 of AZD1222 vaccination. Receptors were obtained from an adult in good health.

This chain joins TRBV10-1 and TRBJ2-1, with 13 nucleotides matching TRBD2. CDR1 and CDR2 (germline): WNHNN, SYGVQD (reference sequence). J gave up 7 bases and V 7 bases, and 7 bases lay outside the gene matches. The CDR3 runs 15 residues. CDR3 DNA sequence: TGCGCCAGCAACCAGGGACTAGCGGGGAGAAATGAGCAGTTCTTC. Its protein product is CASNQGLAGRNEQFF.

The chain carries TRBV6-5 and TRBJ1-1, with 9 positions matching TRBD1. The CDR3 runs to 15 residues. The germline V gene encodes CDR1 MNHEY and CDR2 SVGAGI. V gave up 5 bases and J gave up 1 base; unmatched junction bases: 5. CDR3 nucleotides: TGTGCCAGCAGTCCCTTGGGACAGGGGAACACTGAAGCTTTCTTT. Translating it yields CASSPLGQGNTEAFF.

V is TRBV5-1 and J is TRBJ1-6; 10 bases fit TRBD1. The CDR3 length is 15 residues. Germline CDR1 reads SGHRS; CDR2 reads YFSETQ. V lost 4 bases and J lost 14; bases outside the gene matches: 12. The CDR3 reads CASSPAGQGPTALHF. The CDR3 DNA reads TGCGCCAGCAGCCCGGCGGGACAGGGGCCCACGGCCCTCCACTTT. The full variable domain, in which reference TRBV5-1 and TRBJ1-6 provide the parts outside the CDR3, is KAGVTQTPRYLIKTRGQQVTLSCSPISGHRSVSWYQQTPGQGLQFLFEYFSETQRNKGNFPGRFSGRQFSNSRSEMNVSTLELGDSALYLCASSPAGQGPTALHFGNGTRLTVT.

The CDR3 here is CASSEFRAAGGYEQYF. In DNA, the CDR3 is TGCGCCAGCAGTGAGTTTCGGGCAGCCGGAGGGTACGAGCAGTACTTC. The chain employs TRBV10-1 and TRBJ2-7; a possible D gene is TRBD2 (6 bases). This CDR3 is built from 16 residues. The germline CDR1 and CDR2 sequences are WNHNN and SYGVQD (reference sequence). Trimming removed 1 base from V and 4 bases from J, with 17 bases in between.

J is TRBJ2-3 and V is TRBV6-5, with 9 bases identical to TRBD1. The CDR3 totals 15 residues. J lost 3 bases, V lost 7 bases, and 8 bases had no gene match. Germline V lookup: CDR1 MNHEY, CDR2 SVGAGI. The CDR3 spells CASTVRDRDTDTQYF. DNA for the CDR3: TGTGCCAGCACCGTCCGGGACAGGGATACAGATACGCAGTATTTT.

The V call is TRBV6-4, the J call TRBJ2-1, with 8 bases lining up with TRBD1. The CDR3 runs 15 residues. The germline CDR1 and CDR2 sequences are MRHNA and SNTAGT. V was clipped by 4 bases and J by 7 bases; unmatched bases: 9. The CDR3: CASSVSGQGWNEQFF. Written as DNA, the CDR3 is TGTGCCAGCAGTGTCTCTGGACAGGGATGGAATGAGCAGTTCTTC.

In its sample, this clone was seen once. The CDR3 DNA is TGTGCCAGCAGTCCCGCGGACAGGGCGAACACTGAAGCTTTCTTT. Translated, it gives CASSPADRANTEAFF. This chain connects TRBV6-6 to TRBJ1-1, with 8 bases that match TRBD1. Germline CDR1 reads MNHNY; CDR2 reads SVGAGI (reference sequence). V trimming: 5 bases; J trimming: 1 base; junction bases outside the gene matches: 6. The CDR3 contains 15 residues.

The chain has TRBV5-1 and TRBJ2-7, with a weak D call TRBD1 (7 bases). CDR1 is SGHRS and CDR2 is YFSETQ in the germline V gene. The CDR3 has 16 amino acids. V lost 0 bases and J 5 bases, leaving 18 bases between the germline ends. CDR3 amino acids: CASSLARGVPMNEQYF. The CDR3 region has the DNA TGCGCCAGCAGCTTGGCCAGGGGGGTCCCCATGAACGAGCAGTACTTC.

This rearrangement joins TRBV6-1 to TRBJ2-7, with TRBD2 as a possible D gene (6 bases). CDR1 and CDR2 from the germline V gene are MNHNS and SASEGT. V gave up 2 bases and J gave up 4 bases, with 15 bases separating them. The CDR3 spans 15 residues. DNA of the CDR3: TGTGCCAGCAGTGAAAGGAGGGGACTTGATTACGAGCAGTACTTC. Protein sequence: CASSERRGLDYEQYF.

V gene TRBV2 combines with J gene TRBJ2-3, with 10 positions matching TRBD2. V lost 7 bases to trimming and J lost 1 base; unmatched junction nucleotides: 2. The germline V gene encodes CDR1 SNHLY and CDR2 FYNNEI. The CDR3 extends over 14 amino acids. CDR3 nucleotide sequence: TGTGCCAGCACGAGCGGGGGGGGCACAGATACGCAGTATTTT. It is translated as CASTSGGGTDTQYF.

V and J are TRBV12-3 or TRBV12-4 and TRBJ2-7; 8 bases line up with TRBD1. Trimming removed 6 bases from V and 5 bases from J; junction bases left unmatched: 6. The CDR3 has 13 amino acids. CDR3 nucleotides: TGTGCCAGCAGCCGGGACAGGATCAACGAGCAGTACTTC. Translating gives CASSRDRINEQYF.

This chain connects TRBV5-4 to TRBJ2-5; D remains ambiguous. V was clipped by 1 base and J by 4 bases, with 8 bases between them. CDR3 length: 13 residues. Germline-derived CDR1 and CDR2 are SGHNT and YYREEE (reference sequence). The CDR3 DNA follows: TGTGCCAGCAGCTTGTTTGGCCCAGAGACCCAGTACTTC. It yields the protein CASSLFGPETQYF.

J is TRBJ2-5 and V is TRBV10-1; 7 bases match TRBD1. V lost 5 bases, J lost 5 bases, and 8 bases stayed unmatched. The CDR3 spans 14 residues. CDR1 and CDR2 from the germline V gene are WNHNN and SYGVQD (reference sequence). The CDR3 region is CASSLGTARETQYF. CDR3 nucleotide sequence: TGCGCCAGCAGTCTCGGGACAGCCCGGGAGACCCAGTACTTC.

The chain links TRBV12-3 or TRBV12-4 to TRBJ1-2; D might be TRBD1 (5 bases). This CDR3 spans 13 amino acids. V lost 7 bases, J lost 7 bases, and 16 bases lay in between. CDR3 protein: CASNQRGKGGYTF. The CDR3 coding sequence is TGTGCCAGCAACCAAAGGGGAAAGGGTGGCTACACCTTC.

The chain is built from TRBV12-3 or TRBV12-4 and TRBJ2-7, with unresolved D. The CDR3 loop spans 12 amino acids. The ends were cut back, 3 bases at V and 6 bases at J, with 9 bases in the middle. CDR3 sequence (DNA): TGTGCCAGCAGTTTCGGTCGCTCCGAGCAGTACTTC. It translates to CASSFGRSEQYF.

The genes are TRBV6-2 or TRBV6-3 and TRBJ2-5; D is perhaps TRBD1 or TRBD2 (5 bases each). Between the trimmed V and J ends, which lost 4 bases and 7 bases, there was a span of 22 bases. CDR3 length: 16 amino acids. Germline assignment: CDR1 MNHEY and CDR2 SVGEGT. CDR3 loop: CASSSRTGPKKGTQYF. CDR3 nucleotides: TGTGCCAGCAGTTCTCGAACGGGACCCAAGAAGGGGACCCAGTACTTC.

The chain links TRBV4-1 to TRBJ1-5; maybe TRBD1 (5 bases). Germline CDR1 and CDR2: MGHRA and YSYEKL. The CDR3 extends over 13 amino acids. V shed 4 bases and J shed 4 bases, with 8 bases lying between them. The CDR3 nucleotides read TGCGCCAGCAGCCCACAGGAAAATCAGCCCCAGCATTTT. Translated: CASSPQENQPQHF.

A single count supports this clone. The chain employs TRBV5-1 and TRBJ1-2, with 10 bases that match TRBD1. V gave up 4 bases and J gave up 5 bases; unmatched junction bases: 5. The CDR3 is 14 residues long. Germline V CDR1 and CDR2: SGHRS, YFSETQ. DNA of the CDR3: TGCGCCAGCAGCGCCCGGGACAGGGGATATGGCTACACCTTC. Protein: CASSARDRGYGYTF.

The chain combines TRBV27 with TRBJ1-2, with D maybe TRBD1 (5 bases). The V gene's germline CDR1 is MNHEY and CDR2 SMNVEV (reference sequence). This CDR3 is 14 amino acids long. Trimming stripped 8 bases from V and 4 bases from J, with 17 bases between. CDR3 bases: TGTGCCAGCGCCTCGCAGAGGGACGGCTATGGCTACACCTTC. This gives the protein CASASQRDGYGYTF.

The CDR3 DNA is TGTGCCAGCAGCCAAGTGGCGGGACAGGGGACTGGGGCCAACGTCCTGACTTTC. Translated: CASSQVAGQGTGANVLTF. The V gene is TRBV3-1 (or the pseudogene TRBV3-2), the J gene TRBJ2-6, with 10 bases fitting TRBD1. The trim removed 1 base at V and 2 bases at J, leaving 5 bases unmatched. The CDR3 has 18 residues. The V gene's germline CDR1 is LGHDT and CDR2 YNNKEL (reference sequence).

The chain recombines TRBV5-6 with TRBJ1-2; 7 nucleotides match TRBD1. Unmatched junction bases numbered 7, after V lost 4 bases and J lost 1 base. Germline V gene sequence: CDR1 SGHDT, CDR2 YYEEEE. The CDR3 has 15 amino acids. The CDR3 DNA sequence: TGTGCCAGCAGCGGAACAGGGGTGGTTAACTATGGCTACACCTTC. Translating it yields CASSGTGVVNYGYTF.

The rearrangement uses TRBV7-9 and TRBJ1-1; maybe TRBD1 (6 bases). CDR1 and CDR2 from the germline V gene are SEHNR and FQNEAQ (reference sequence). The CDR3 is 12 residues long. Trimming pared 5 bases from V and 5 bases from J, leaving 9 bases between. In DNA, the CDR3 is TGTGCCAGCAGCCCAGGACAGACTGAAGCTTTCTTT. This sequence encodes CASSPGQTEAFF.

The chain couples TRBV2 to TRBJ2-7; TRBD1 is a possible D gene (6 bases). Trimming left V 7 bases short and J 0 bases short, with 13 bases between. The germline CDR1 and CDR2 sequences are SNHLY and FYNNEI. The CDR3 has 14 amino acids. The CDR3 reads CASIWGQNSYEQYF. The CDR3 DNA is TGTGCCAGCATTTGGGGACAAAACTCCTACGAGCAGTACTTC.

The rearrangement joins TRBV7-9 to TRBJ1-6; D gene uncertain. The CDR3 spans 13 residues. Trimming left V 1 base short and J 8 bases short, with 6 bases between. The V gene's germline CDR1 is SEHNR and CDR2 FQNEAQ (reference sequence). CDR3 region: CASSLVGDSPLHF. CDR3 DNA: TGTGCCAGCAGCTTAGTTGGGGATTCACCCCTCCACTTT.

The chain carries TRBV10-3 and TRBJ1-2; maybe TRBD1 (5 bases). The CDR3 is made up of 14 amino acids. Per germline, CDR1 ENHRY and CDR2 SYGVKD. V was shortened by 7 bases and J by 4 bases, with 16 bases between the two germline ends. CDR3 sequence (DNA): TGTGCCATCAACCCTACAGGTGACGTCTATGGCTACACCTTC. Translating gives CAINPTGDVYGYTF.

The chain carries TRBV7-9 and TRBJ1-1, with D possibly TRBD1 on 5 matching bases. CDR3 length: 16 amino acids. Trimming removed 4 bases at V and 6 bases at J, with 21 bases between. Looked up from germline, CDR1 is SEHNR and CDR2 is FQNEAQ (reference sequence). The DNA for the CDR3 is TGTGCCAGCAGCTCAACCGGGACTCAAGGTATCTCTGAAGCTTTCTTT. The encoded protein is CASSSTGTQGISEAFF.

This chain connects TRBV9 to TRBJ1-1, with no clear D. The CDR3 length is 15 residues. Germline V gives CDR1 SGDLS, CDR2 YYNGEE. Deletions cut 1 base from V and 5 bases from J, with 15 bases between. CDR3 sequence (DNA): TGTGCCAGCAGCGTAACGGGGAGCGGAGGGACTGAAGCTTTCTTT. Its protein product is CASSVTGSGGTEAFF.